This TCR beta chain was recovered during a study of memory CD4+ T cells and cytomegalovirus serostatus. Study conclusions and caveats: Suggested: most of the CMV-linked TCR signature lies in CD4+ memory cells.

Germline assignment: CDR1 SGHTA and CDR2 FQGNSA. The CDR3 length is 13 residues. Trimming took off 8 bases at V and 1 base at J, with 11 bases between the two ends. Using immunoSEQ multiplex PCR, the repertoire was profiled, and TCRdb retains in-frame clones only, with some absent. The sample shows 55,000 to 65,000 clones, roughly 84% of them seen only once. The sort gate was single viable CD3+CD4+CD8-CD45RO+ cells for memory CD4+ T cells. Serostatus was set by detecting CMV pp150, pp28, p38, p52 IgG. As concerns this clone: The antigen remains undetermined.

The sample taken for sequencing was memory CD4+ T cells from blood. The sequence was collected from an adult in good health and CMV-seronegative. Some clones in this sample may be carry-over from other donors' samples. V and J are TRBV7-2 and TRBJ2-5; unclear D gene. The CDR3 DNA is TGTGCCAGCTCACAACCCCCCCAAGAGACCCAGTACTTC. It yields the protein CASSQPPQETQYF.